This is a list of T cell receptor beta chains from one sample in a study of blood T cell repertoires in COVID-19. Assay used: immunoSEQ multiplex PCR; TCRdb lists only in-frame clones, some missing. The sample lists about 190,000 clones, over 75% occurring once. The sequenced sample was peripheral blood. The receptors originated from a woman aged 40 to 50 who had recovered from COVID-19. Each CDR3 is given with its conserved first and last residue. The D gene is left open where the match is weak. Only some rows state a clone size, as once, few, many or a class for expanded clones.

clone_size	j_call	v_call	cdr3_length	d_call	cdr3_aa	cdr3_nt
NA	TRBJ1-4	TRBV4-3	16	NA	CASSQDLSSRGEKLFF	TGCGCCAGCAGCCAAGATCTGTCAAGTCGGGGTGAAAAACTGTTTTTT
NA	TRBJ1-4	TRBV6-1	15	NA	CASSERPHEDEKLFF	TGTGCCAGCAGTGAACGACCCCATGAGGATGAAAAACTGTTTTTT
once	TRBJ2-7	TRBV28	13	NA	CASSSRSSYEQYF	TGTGCCAGCAGTTCGAGGAGCTCCTACGAGCAGTACTTC
NA	TRBJ1-5	TRBV15	15	TRBD1	CATSRQDRDRQPQHF	TGTGCCACCAGCAGACAAGACAGGGATCGGCAGCCCCAGCATTTT
NA	TRBJ2-2	TRBV4-2	18	TRBD2	CASSQASGIVQNTGELFF	TGTGCCAGCAGCCAAGCTAGCGGGATTGTCCAGAACACCGGGGAGCTGTTTTTT
NA	TRBJ2-1	TRBV19	15	TRBD2	CASSIVAGAYNEQFF	TGTGCCAGTAGTATAGTAGCGGGAGCCTACAATGAGCAGTTCTTC
NA	TRBJ2-1	TRBV18	18	TRBD2	CASSPNPILAGGVNEQFF	TGTGCCAGCTCACCAAACCCGATCCTAGCGGGGGGGGTCAATGAGCAGTTCTTC
NA	TRBJ1-2	TRBV6-1	14	NA	CASSERGLSYGYTF	TGTGCCAGCAGTGAAAGAGGGTTGAGTTATGGCTACACCTTC
NA	TRBJ2-1	TRBV7-2	15	TRBD2	CASSRNVAGGGEQFF	TGTGCCAGCAGTCGCAATGTTGCGGGAGGGGGTGAGCAGTTCTTC
NA	TRBJ2-5	TRBV9	17	TRBD2	CASSVEPSGRMEETQYF	TGTGCCAGCAGCGTAGAGCCTAGCGGGAGAATGGAAGAGACCCAGTACTTC
NA	TRBJ2-1	TRBV6-6	15	TRBD2	CASSSTSGAYNEQFF	TGTGCCAGCAGTTCAACTAGCGGGGCTTACAATGAGCAGTTCTTC
NA	TRBJ1-1	TRBV3-1/TRBV3-2	16	TRBD1	CASSQWQGVVGTEAFF	TGTGCCAGCAGCCAATGGCAGGGGGTAGTAGGAACTGAAGCTTTCTTT
NA	TRBJ1-2	TRBV3-1/TRBV3-2	16	TRBD1	CASSPALQQGFYGYTF	TGTGCCAGCAGCCCAGCGCTTCAACAGGGGTTCTATGGCTACACCTTC
once	TRBJ2-1	TRBV5-1	15	TRBD1	CASSLSGTGLDEQFF	TGCGCCAGCAGCTTGTCCGGGACAGGGCTCGATGAGCAGTTCTTC
NA	TRBJ2-7	TRBV3-1/TRBV3-2	15	NA	CASSRSVGVGYEQYF	TGTGCCAGCAGCCGGAGCGTCGGGGTAGGTTACGAGCAGTACTTC
NA	TRBJ2-2	TRBV7-6	16	TRBD2	CASSLALAGNTGELFF	TGTGCCAGCAGCCTCGCTCTAGCGGGAAACACCGGGGAGCTGTTTTTT
NA	TRBJ1-1	TRBV6-5	14	NA	CASSYSRGNTEAFF	TGTGCCAGCAGTTACTCGCGGGGGAACACTGAAGCTTTCTTT
NA	TRBJ2-7	TRBV28	18	TRBD2	CASSPQGLAGGRSYEQYF	TGTGCCAGCAGCCCTCAGGGACTAGCGGGAGGCCGCTCCTACGAGCAGTACTTC
NA	TRBJ2-7	TRBV5-4	18	TRBD2	CASSPRTSGSRSSYEQYF	TGTGCCAGCAGCCCTAGGACTAGCGGGAGCCGAAGCTCCTACGAGCAGTACTTC
NA	TRBJ2-3	TRBV6-5	13	TRBD1	CASSYTGVDTQYF	TGTGCCAGCAGTTACACAGGGGTGGATACGCAGTATTTT
once	TRBJ2-3	TRBV19	13	NA	CASRGGGTDTQYF	TGTGCCAGTAGAGGGGGAGGCACAGATACGCAGTATTTT
few	TRBJ1-6	TRBV3-1/TRBV3-2	14	NA	CASSRQQGPSPLHF	TGTGCCAGCAGCCGCCAGCAGGGCCCTTCACCCCTCCACTTT